The 26 T cell receptor beta chains given below trace back to one sample, sequenced in a study of identical twins. TCRdb independently ran MiXCR on the 5' RACE reads; one entry per CDR3 protein. The sample records 650,000 to 750,000 distinct CDR3 sequences, 21% being singletons. This sample also appeared in a second study, on T cells expressing NK-cell markers.

Sequencing was carried out using PBMCs. The receptor set was obtained from a woman aged 18-29 years in good health.

The chain is built from TRBV11-2 and TRBJ2-7; D remains unclear. The CDR3 contains 14 residues. Germline-derived CDR1 and CDR2 are SGHAT and FQNNGV. Trimming removed 4 bases at V and 1 base at J, with 11 bases between. CDR3 bases: TGTGCCAGCAGCTCCACGCCAGTATCCTACGAGCAGTACTTC. The encoded protein is CASSSTPVSYEQYF.

To note about this clonotype: The conserved phenylalanine or tryptophan normally closing the CDR3 is absent here, so this likely arose from a read error. In DNA form, the CDR3 reads TGCAGTGCTAGACAGGGAGGGAGCTATGGCTACACCTAC. Its protein product is CSARQGGSYGYTY. This chain connects TRBV20-1 to TRBJ1-2; perhaps TRBD1 as D (5 bases). CDR3 length: 13 amino acids. Trimming shortened V by 2 bases and J by 4 bases, and 11 bases separated the two germline ends. Looked up from germline, CDR1 is DFQATT and CDR2 is SNEGSKA (reference sequence).

This clonotype was recorded at least ten times. The chain links TRBV29-1 to TRBJ2-5; 11 bases are shared with TRBD2. Per the germline V gene, CDR1 is SQVTM and CDR2 is ANQGSEA. This CDR3 region has 14 residues. The trim removed 4 bases at V and 4 bases at J, leaving 5 bases unmatched. The CDR3 reads CSVGSGRAGETQYF. The CDR3 DNA reads TGCAGCGTTGGTAGCGGGAGGGCCGGAGAGACCCAGTACTTC.

The chain employs TRBV12-3 or TRBV12-4 and TRBJ2-7; tentatively, D is TRBD1 or TRBD2 (5 bases each). Trimming took off 8 bases at V and 7 bases at J, with 18 bases between the two ends. The CDR3 has 13 amino acids. The CDR3 loop reads CASGGGPAGEQYF. Here the CDR3 DNA reads TGTGCCAGCGGCGGAGGCCCGGCAGGGGAGCAGTACTTC.

At least ten counts were recorded for this clonotype. The rearrangement uses TRBV29-1 and TRBJ2-1; possibly TRBD1 for D (5 bases). CDR1 is SQVTM, CDR2 ANQGSEA, per germline. The CDR3 is made up of 16 amino acids. The ends were cut back, 7 bases at V and 6 bases at J, with 25 bases in the middle. CDR3 in DNA: TGCAGCGCCCAACCCCCCGGGCAGGGCTCTTTCAATGAGCAGTTCTTC. This encodes CSAQPPGQGSFNEQFF.

This chain uses TRBV6-1 with TRBJ1-6; tentative D call: TRBD1 (5 bases). CDR1 is MNHNS and CDR2 is SASEGT in the germline V gene. The CDR3 totals 14 residues. V lost 2 bases, J lost 8 bases, and 10 bases lay in between. CDR3 protein: CASSESQGDSPLHF. The CDR3 nucleotides are TGTGCCAGCAGTGAAAGTCAGGGTGATTCACCCCTCCACTTT.

The chain carries TRBV5-1 and TRBJ2-1; 7 bases line up with TRBD2. The V gene end was trimmed by 2 bases and the J gene end by 9 bases; junction bases not matched to a gene: 11. Germline CDR1 reads SGHRS; CDR2 reads YFSETQ. The CDR3 has 15 amino acids. The CDR3 nucleotides are TGCGCCAGCAGCTTCTCGGGGCGGGAGATGAGTGAGCAGTTCTTC. Translating gives CASSFSGREMSEQFF.

The CDR3 region is CASEGGTNTGELFF. DNA of the CDR3: TGTGCCAGCGAAGGCGGAACGAACACCGGGGAGCTGTTTTTT. The rearrangement links TRBV5-6 to TRBJ2-2; D remains unclear. The CDR3 contains 14 residues. V was clipped by 7 bases and J by 0 bases, with 10 bases between them. Germline lookup yields CDR1 SGHDT and CDR2 YYEEEE.

The chain recombines TRBV25-1 with TRBJ2-2, with 9 bases fitting TRBD1. CDR3 size: 18 residues. Per germline, CDR1 MGHDK and CDR2 SYGVNS. The trim removed 4 bases at V and 3 bases at J, leaving 12 bases unmatched. Here the CDR3 DNA reads TGTGCCAGCAGTGGCCAGGACAGGGGATATGGGGACACCGGGGAGCTGTTTTTT. This translates into CASSGQDRGYGDTGELFF.

This clonotype has a handful of counts. The chain employs TRBV7-3 and TRBJ2-7, with D maybe TRBD2 (6 bases). V was cut by 2 bases and J by 11 bases, with 16 bases left in between. Germline V gene lookup returns CDR1 SGHTA and CDR2 FQGTGA. CDR3 length: 13 amino acids. The DNA of the CDR3 is TGTGCCAGCAGCTTAGGGACTCCGGGGGTTAAGTACTTC. This sequence encodes CASSLGTPGVKYF.

The rearrangement links TRBV5-1 to TRBJ2-1; no firm D call. Trimming cost V 0 bases and J 8 bases, with 12 bases left between them. Germline V gives CDR1 SGHRS, CDR2 YFSETQ. This CDR3 spans 14 amino acids. The DNA of the CDR3 is TGCGCCAGCAGCTTGGCGTCAAGGGTCGATGAGCAGTTCTTC. Its protein is CASSLASRVDEQFF.

There are a few counts of this clonotype. The rearrangement joins TRBV20-1 to TRBJ2-1, with D perhaps matching TRBD1 (7 bases). The V end lost 6 bases, the J end lost 5 bases, and 17 bases lay between the germline ends. Germline CDR1 is DFQATT and CDR2 is SNEGSKA (reference sequence). The CDR3 sequence is 14 residues long. This CDR3 is CSASGGPVDNEQFF. The CDR3 DNA sequence: TGCAGTGCGTCAGGGGGGCCGGTTGACAATGAGCAGTTCTTC.

In nucleotides, the CDR3 is TGCGCCAGCAGCCGCGTCCCTCTGGGCACCGGGGAGCTGTTTTTT. Translated, it gives CASSRVPLGTGELFF. The chain joins TRBV5-1 to TRBJ2-2; D not certain. The V gene lost 4 bases and the J gene lost 4 bases, with 14 bases spanning the gap. This CDR3 is 15 amino acids long. Germline V gene data show CDR1 as SGHRS and CDR2 as YFSETQ.

The chain uses TRBV20-1 and TRBJ2-1; D unclear. Germline V gene sequence: CDR1 DFQATT, CDR2 SNEGSKA (reference sequence). The CDR3 totals 14 residues. Trimming removed 3 bases from V and 8 bases from J, with 17 bases in between. This CDR3 is CSASRPPVPDEQFF. The CDR3, as DNA: TGCAGTGCTAGTAGGCCCCCGGTGCCGGATGAGCAGTTCTTC.

This clonotype came up many times. J is TRBJ2-3 and V is TRBV20-1, with D perhaps TRBD2 (6 bases). Germline V lookup: CDR1 DFQATT, CDR2 SNEGSKA (reference sequence). The CDR3 spans 12 residues. Trimming cost V 3 bases and J 6 bases, with 10 bases left between them. For the CDR3, the DNA is TGCAGTGCTAGGCCGCTAGCGGATACGCAGTATTTT. As protein: CSARPLADTQYF.

In this sample, this clonotype turned up a few times. This chain links TRBV7-6 with TRBJ1-1; perhaps TRBD1 as D (6 bases). The germline CDR1 and CDR2 sequences are SGHVS and FNYEAQ. The CDR3 runs 15 residues. The V gene lost 4 bases and the J gene lost 4 bases, with 16 bases spanning the gap. CDR3 sequence: CASSSQGREGTEAFF. CDR3 in DNA: TGTGCCAGCAGCTCACAGGGCAGGGAAGGCACTGAAGCTTTCTTT.

This clonotype came up a few times. The gene calls are TRBV20-1 and TRBJ2-5, with unresolved D. Germline V CDR1 and CDR2: DFQATT, SNEGSKA (reference sequence). V lost 5 bases to trimming and J lost 2 bases, with 15 bases between them. The CDR3 consists of 14 residues. The CDR3 DNA is TGCAGTGCTTCTGGGTGGGCGGAACAAGAGACCCAGTACTTC. It specifies CSASGWAEQETQYF.

The chain joins TRBV6-1 to TRBJ1-1; D is uncertain. CDR1 and CDR2 from the germline V gene are MNHNS and SASEGT. Trimming stripped 5 bases from V and 5 bases from J, with 15 bases between. The CDR3 is made up of 14 amino acids. CDR3 DNA sequence: TGTGCCAGCAGTCCTCCTAGAGGAGGAACTGAAGCTTTCTTT. Translated, it gives CASSPPRGGTEAFF.

This clonotype has a handful of counts. This chain uses TRBV3-1 with TRBJ2-1; no definite D call. Germline CDR1 and CDR2: LGHDT and YNNKEL (reference sequence). The CDR3 has 16 residues. With 4 bases removed from V and 0 bases from J, the gap between germline ends came to 13 bases. CDR3 coding DNA: TGTGCCAGCAGCCTAACCCTGGCAGGCTCCTACAATGAGCAGTTCTTC. It is translated as CASSLTLAGSYNEQFF.

This chain connects TRBV7-9 to TRBJ1-2; a weak D match, TRBD1 (5 bases). Trimming pared 5 bases from V and 5 bases from J, leaving 21 bases between. CDR3 size: 16 residues. Germline CDR1 is SEHNR and CDR2 is FQNEAQ (reference sequence). The CDR3 coding sequence is TGTGCCAGCAGCAACGACATGGGGGTGAGGCTTTATGGCTACACCTTC. This sequence encodes CASSNDMGVRLYGYTF.

This clonotype was observed a handful of times. The chain recombines TRBV6-5 with TRBJ2-3; TRBD2 aligns across 9 bases. The V gene end was trimmed by 1 base and the J gene end by 6 bases; junction bases not matched to a gene: 8. This CDR3 contains 16 residues. CDR1 and CDR2 from the germline V gene are MNHEY and SVGAGI. CDR3 region: CASSYLAGGSSDTQYF. The CDR3 DNA reads TGTGCCAGCAGTTACTTGGCGGGGGGGTCGTCGGATACGCAGTATTTT.

This clonotype turned up a few times. This chain connects TRBV12-3 or TRBV12-4 to TRBJ2-7; TRBD2 agrees at 9 bases. The CDR3 runs 16 residues. The junction had 8 bases not matched to a gene; V was cut back by 3 bases and J by 2 bases. CDR3 sequence (DNA): TGTGCCAGCAGTTTGGGTGCGGGAGGGTTAACCTACGAGCAGTACTTC. This sequence encodes CASSLGAGGLTYEQYF.

The rearrangement uses TRBV20-1 and TRBJ2-3; D is tentatively TRBD1 or TRBD2 (5 bases each). Trimming took off 4 bases at V and 1 base at J, with 12 bases between the two ends. This CDR3 spans 14 amino acids. The V gene's germline CDR1 is DFQATT and CDR2 SNEGSKA (reference sequence). CDR3 bases: TGCAGTGCTACCTGGGTGGGGGGCACAGATACGCAGTATTTT. This gives the protein CSATWVGGTDTQYF.

This clonotype has just a few counts. The rearrangement uses TRBV14 and TRBJ2-7; possibly TRBD2 for D (6 bases). Trimming stripped 3 bases from V and 5 bases from J, with 17 bases between. This CDR3 has 15 residues. The germline V gene encodes CDR1 SGHDN and CDR2 FVKESK. CDR3 coding DNA: TGTGCCAGCAGCCAGCCCAGGAGGGGCTTGGACGAGCAGTACTTC. It encodes CASSQPRRGLDEQYF.

In this sample, this clonotype turned up a few times. The V gene is TRBV12-3 or TRBV12-4, the J gene TRBJ2-5; 9 bases line up with TRBD2. The V segment lost 5 bases and the J segment 6 bases; nucleotides outside the gene matches: 7. The CDR3 spans 14 residues. As DNA, the CDR3 is TGTGCCAGCAGTCCCACGGGACTAGCAAAGACCCAGTACTTC. This codes for CASSPTGLAKTQYF.

The chain has TRBV10-2 and TRBJ2-7; the match to TRBD2 covers 13 bases. Germline values: CDR1 WSHSY, CDR2 SAAADI. The CDR3 totals 22 residues. Losses at the gene ends were 3 bases for V and 1 base for J; bases not matched to a gene: 21. The CDR3 reads CASSDIEFGRGTSGARSYEQYF. As DNA, the CDR3 is TGCGCCAGCAGTGATATCGAGTTCGGTAGGGGGACTAGCGGGGCCAGATCCTACGAGCAGTACTTC.